This T cell receptor (beta chain) was captured in a study of early T cells in non-severe SARS-CoV-2 infection listed by TCRdb under 2021. Describing the broader study: Because TCR sequencing was done on bulk RNA from unsorted whole blood, the alpha and beta chains could not be paired.

From V the trimming removes 5 bases and from J it removes 4 bases, while the gene matches leave 7 bases of the junction unaccounted for. As encoded in the germline V gene, CDR1 is SGHAT while CDR2 is FQNNGV. Inclusive of the bounding cysteine and phenylalanine, the CDR3 is 14 residues long. CDR3 DNA is the only sequence kept; it has 42 bases, read in frame from the first base. The study at large found these results: Matching against VDJdb was skewed toward anti-spike CD8 responses, likely underestimated virus-specific expansions, and missed private and CD4 specificities.

Library preparation was by 5' RACE. For sequencing, a NextSeq 500 was employed. The TCR library protocol attached unique molecular identifiers to individual cDNA molecules to correct for sequencing error and PCR bias. Both TCR alpha and beta chains were sequenced, and tight co-correlation was observed between alpha and beta sequence abundances in each sample. From the authors' description of their analysis: Decombinator V4 was used to annotate TCR sequences for V gene, J gene and CDR3. TCRs were defined as expanded if a significant change between any two time points was detected under a Poisson model with p below 0.0001. TCR abundances were normalised to the total number of TCRs sequenced per sample and expressed as counts per million. MAIT TCRs were defined by TRAV1-2 paired with TRAJ12, TRAJ20 or TRAJ33, and iNKT TCRs by TRAV10 paired with TRAJ18. VDJdb, accessed 1 November 2021, was searched for CMV, EBV and SARS-CoV-2 annotated TCRs, excluding TCRs annotated for multiple antigens. TCRdb handled the public reads itself, with Q25 trimming in fastp and clone calling in MiXCR, and kept productive beta chains. Entries that share a CDR3 protein sequence are merged under the most common genes and DNA. Clone size and V and J calls follow TCRdb, not the original study. The sample records 20,000 to 25,000 distinct CDR3 sequences, 5% of which are singletons. 4.3% of the sample belongs to the ten largest clones.

In its sample, this clonotype was seen many times. Which antigen it targets is not known. One base away there is no much larger clone; base qualities are not given. The study was a case-control design nested within a healthcare worker cohort in London, UK, with weekly nasopharyngeal swab PCR tests and blood sampling. Healthcare workers were recruited during the week of the UK lockdown, between 23 and 31 March 2020, and followed weekly for up to about 16 weeks. The sequence joins TRBV11-2 to TRBJ2-5, and TRBD2 matches 7 of the central bases. The sequence was obtained from an adult who was a healthcare worker with PCR-confirmed SARS-CoV-2 infection or an uninfected control (not recorded which). Sequences were obtained from whole blood. The CDR3 region reads CASSPSGVAETQYF. The nucleotide sequence is given as TGTGCCAGCAGCCCCAGCGGGGTAGCAGAGACCCAGTACTTC.